This passage covers 25 T cell receptor beta chains from one sample sequenced in a study of OX40 agonist ivuxolimab in advanced cancers. The method was immunoSEQ multiplex PCR; TCRdb's version includes in-frame clones alone and lacks a portion of them. The data show more than 95,000 clones, with roughly 90% seen just once and 0.25% to 0.35% held by the top ten. The sequenced sample was CD4+ or CD8+ T cells sorted from blood, obtained in a trial of the OX40 agonist ivuxolimab. These TCRs come from an adult with an advanced solid tumor such as melanoma, head and neck, liver or kidney cancer.

The V and J genes are TRBV28 and TRBJ2-2; 14 bases are shared with TRBD2. Looked up from germline, CDR1 is MDHEN and CDR2 is SYDVKM. V lost 2 bases to trimming and J lost 5 bases; unmatched junction nucleotides: 1. The length of the CDR3 is 16 residues. The CDR3 here is CASSLRTSGGTGELFF. CDR3 coding DNA: TGTGCCAGCAGTTTAAGGACTAGCGGGGGGACCGGGGAGCTGTTTTTT.

The V gene is TRBV2, the J gene TRBJ2-7, with D perhaps TRBD1 (5 bases). V was trimmed by 9 bases and J by 5 bases, leaving 14 bases between them. Germline V gene lookup returns CDR1 SNHLY and CDR2 FYNNEI. This CDR3 spans 12 amino acids. In DNA, the CDR3 is TGTGCCAGTTATCTCGGCAGGGACGAGCAGTACTTC. Its protein is CASYLGRDEQYF. Using reference TRBV2 and TRBJ2-7 for the parts outside the CDR3, the full variable domain is EPEVTQTPSHQVTQMGQEVILRCVPISNHLYFYWYRQILGQKVEFLVSFYNNEISEKSEIFDDQFSVERPDGSNFTLKIRSTKLEDSAMYFCASYLGRDEQYFGPGTRLTVT.

The rearrangement links TRBV4-1 to TRBJ1-4; D call uncertain. This CDR3 has 14 amino acids. V was cut by 4 bases and J by 4 bases, with 10 bases left in between. CDR1 is MGHRA, CDR2 YSYEKL, per germline. CDR3 coding DNA: TGCGCCAGCAGCCGACCGGACCGTAATGAAAAACTGTTTTTT. Its translation: CASSRPDRNEKLFF.

The chain joins TRBV20-1 to TRBJ2-3, with D uncertain. The V and J ends lost 6 bases and 2 bases respectively, with 6 bases between them. Germline V gene sequence: CDR1 DFQATT, CDR2 SNEGSKA (reference sequence). The CDR3 extends over 11 amino acids. CDR3 nucleotide sequence: TGCAGTGCCAACCCCACAGATACGCAGTATTTT. This encodes CSANPTDTQYF.

The genes are TRBV11-2 and TRBJ1-3; TRBD1 matches 8 bases. J was trimmed by 2 bases and V by 5 bases; bases with no gene match: 8. This CDR3 contains 16 residues. In germline, CDR1 is SGHAT, CDR2 FQNNGV. Here the CDR3 DNA reads TGTGCCAGCAGCACCCAGACAGGGGCCCCTGGAAACACCATATATTTT. It encodes CASSTQTGAPGNTIYF.

In regard to this clone: The same CDR3 arises from other DNA sequences in this sample as well. The chain couples TRBV5-1 to TRBJ2-7; the D is unclear. The germline CDR1 and CDR2 sequences are SGHRS and YFSETQ. The CDR3 sequence is 12 residues long. V shed 0 bases and J shed 4 bases, with 5 bases lying between them. CDR3 nucleotide sequence: TGCGCCAGCAGCTTGGGCGGTTACGAGCAGTACTTC. Translated: CASSLGGYEQYF.

This chain links TRBV9 with TRBJ2-1; D tentatively fits TRBD1 or TRBD2 (5 bases each). V lost 3 bases, J lost 5 bases, and 15 bases lay in between. Germline V gene lookup returns CDR1 SGDLS and CDR2 YYNGEE. The CDR3 extends over 15 amino acids. CDR3 coding DNA: TGTGCCAGCAGCGCCCGGGGCCCCCGTCACAATGAGCAGTTCTTC. This codes for CASSARGPRHNEQFF.

V gene TRBV5-1 combines with J gene TRBJ2-7, with D unclear. Deletions cut 1 base from V and 3 bases from J, with 8 bases between. The V gene's germline CDR1 is SGHRS and CDR2 YFSETQ. This CDR3 is 13 amino acids long. The CDR3 reads CASSLSVNYEQYF. The CDR3 DNA follows: TGCGCCAGCAGCTTGAGCGTTAACTACGAGCAGTACTTC.

The CDR3 DNA follows: TGCGCCAGCAGCTTCGAGACAGGGCTCTCTGGAAACACCATATATTTT. It translates to CASSFETGLSGNTIYF. The V and J genes are TRBV5-1 and TRBJ1-3; TRBD1 matches 7 bases. The CDR3 has 16 residues. The V gene end was trimmed by 2 bases and the J gene end by 0 bases; junction bases not matched to a gene: 5. Germline lookup yields CDR1 SGHRS and CDR2 YFSETQ. Full variable domain (missing parts from reference TRBV5-1 and TRBJ1-3): KAGVTQTPRYLIKTRGQQVTLSCSPISGHRSVSWYQQTPGQGLQFLFEYFSETQRNKGNFPGRFSGRQFSNSRSEMNVSTLELGDSALYLCASSFETGLSGNTIYFGEGSWLTVV.

This chain uses TRBV7-2 with TRBJ2-5, with D possibly TRBD2 on 5 matching bases. There are 14 residues in the CDR3. CDR1 is SGHTA and CDR2 is FQGNSA in the germline V gene. V lost 3 bases and J lost 3, with 11 bases in between. The CDR3 region is CASSLGLREETQYF. The DNA of the CDR3 is TGTGCCAGCAGCTTGGGTCTGCGGGAAGAGACCCAGTACTTC.

This rearrangement joins TRBV27 to TRBJ2-1; 8 bases align to TRBD1. J gave up 0 bases and V 4 bases, and 5 bases lay outside the gene matches. From germline, CDR1 is MNHEY and CDR2 SMNVEV (reference sequence). The CDR3 length is 16 residues. CDR3 bases: TGTGCCAGCAGTTCCCGGACAGGGAGCTCCTACAATGAGCAGTTCTTC. Translated: CASSSRTGSSYNEQFF.

The chain links TRBV2 to TRBJ2-5; the match to TRBD1 covers 9 bases. This CDR3 region has 15 residues. Germline V gene data show CDR1 as SNHLY and CDR2 as FYNNEI. The V gene end was trimmed by 1 base and the J gene end by 2 bases; junction bases not matched to a gene: 2. The CDR3 DNA reads TGTGCCAGCAGTGAAGAAGGGACAGGGCAAGAGACCCAGTACTTC. It is translated as CASSEEGTGQETQYF. Combining the CDR3 with reference TRBV2 and TRBJ2-5 gives the whole variable domain EPEVTQTPSHQVTQMGQEVILRCVPISNHLYFYWYRQILGQKVEFLVSFYNNEISEKSEIFDDQFSVERPDGSNFTLKIRSTKLEDSAMYFCASSEEGTGQETQYFGPGTRLLVL.

This chain uses TRBV28 with TRBJ2-5; TRBD1 aligns across 9 bases. V lost 4 bases to trimming and J lost 5 bases; unmatched junction nucleotides: 11. Germline V lookup: CDR1 MDHEN, CDR2 SYDVKM. There are 16 residues in the CDR3. The CDR3 spells CASSWGQGGERETQYF. CDR3 nucleotide sequence: TGTGCCAGCAGTTGGGGACAGGGTGGAGAACGCGAGACCCAGTACTTC.

The CDR3: CASSPGSTETQYF. CDR3 sequence (DNA): TGTGCCAGCTCACCCGGTAGCACAGAGACCCAGTACTTC. The V gene is TRBV18, the J gene TRBJ2-5; D unresolved. The CDR3 contains 13 residues. The V gene lost 3 bases and the J gene lost 4 bases, with 9 bases spanning the gap. Germline CDR1 is KGHSH and CDR2 is LQKENI.

This chain connects TRBV14 to TRBJ2-1, with D possibly being TRBD2 (6 bases). V was pared by 4 bases and J by 10 bases, with 20 bases between. The V gene's germline CDR1 is SGHDN and CDR2 FVKESK. The CDR3 loop spans 15 amino acids. The CDR3 loop reads CASSPMEGVLREQFF. DNA for the CDR3: TGTGCCAGCAGCCCTATGGAGGGCGTTTTAAGGGAGCAGTTCTTC.

The chain couples TRBV5-1 to TRBJ1-1; D is unclear. V lost 0 bases and J lost 3, with 9 bases in between. Per the germline V gene, CDR1 is SGHRS and CDR2 is YFSETQ. There are 14 residues in the CDR3. The CDR3 spells CASSLAGSYTEAFF. CDR3 sequence (DNA): TGCGCCAGCAGCTTGGCCGGGAGTTACACTGAAGCTTTCTTT.

Only one count was recorded for this clone. The J gene is TRBJ2-5, the V gene TRBV5-4; D is ambiguous. The CDR3 covers 13 residues. Germline V gene sequence: CDR1 SGHNT, CDR2 YYREEE (reference sequence). V was clipped by 2 bases and J by 4 bases, with 9 bases between them. The CDR3 is CASSFAGLETQYF. Here the CDR3 DNA reads TGTGCCAGCAGCTTCGCTGGCCTAGAGACCCAGTACTTC. The whole variable domain, filled in from reference TRBV5-4 and TRBJ2-5, reads ETGVTQSPTHLIKTRGQQVTLRCSSQSGHNTVSWYQQALGQGPQFIFQYYREEENGRGNFPPRFSGLQFPNYSSELNVNALELDDSALYLCASSFAGLETQYFGPGTRLLVL.

The chain employs TRBV28 and TRBJ2-7, with D possibly TRBD1 on 6 matching bases. Deletions cut 3 bases from V and 0 bases from J, with 12 bases between. Germline V CDR1 and CDR2: MDHEN, SYDVKM. The CDR3 totals 15 residues. CDR3 loop: CASSFRDINSYEQYF. CDR3 nucleotide sequence: TGTGCCAGCAGTTTCCGGGACATCAACTCCTACGAGCAGTACTTC.

The V gene is TRBV5-1, the J gene TRBJ2-2; possibly TRBD2 for D (5 bases). Deletions cut 4 bases from V and 5 bases from J, with 9 bases between. The CDR3 consists of 13 residues. Germline CDR1 and CDR2: SGHRS and YFSETQ. The CDR3 sequence is CASSADWTGELFF. The CDR3 DNA reads as TGCGCCAGCAGCGCGGACTGGACCGGGGAGCTGTTTTTT.

The V call is TRBV7-3, the J call TRBJ1-2; weak D call: TRBD1 (5 bases). Trimming left V 6 bases short and J 5 bases short, with 7 bases between. The CDR3 consists of 11 residues. From germline, CDR1 is SGHTA and CDR2 FQGTGA. The DNA for the CDR3 is TGTGCCAGCAGTGCAGGGTATGGCTACACCTTC. Encoded protein: CASSAGYGYTF.

The gene calls are TRBV28 and TRBJ2-2; 12 bases line up with TRBD2. J lost 5 bases, V lost 5 bases, and 15 bases had no gene match. CDR1 and CDR2 from the germline V gene are MDHEN and SYDVKM. The CDR3 covers 19 residues. In DNA form, the CDR3 reads TGTGCCAGCAGTCCGCCGAAGATGACTAGCGGGAGAAAAACCGGGGAGCTGTTTTTT. Amino acids: CASSPPKMTSGRKTGELFF.

The chain is built from TRBV9 and TRBJ2-2, with D hard to call. This CDR3 has 16 amino acids. CDR1 is SGDLS and CDR2 is YYNGEE in the germline V gene. With 5 bases removed from V and 1 base from J, the gap between germline ends came to 15 bases. This chain's CDR3 is CASSPRVAGNTGELFF. The DNA of the CDR3 is TGTGCCAGCAGTCCTCGAGTTGCCGGGAACACCGGGGAGCTGTTTTTT. The full variable domain, completed using reference TRBV9 and TRBJ2-2, is DSGVTQTPKHLITATGQRVTLRCSPRSGDLSVYWYQQSLDQGLQFLIQYYNGEERAKGNILERFSAQQFPDLHSELNLSSLELGDSALYFCASSPRVAGNTGELFFGEGSRLTVL.

This rearrangement joins TRBV18 to TRBJ2-7, with D possibly being TRBD2 (6 bases). This CDR3 region has 15 residues. From germline, CDR1 is KGHSH and CDR2 LQKENI. The ends were cut back, 2 bases at V and 0 bases at J, with 11 bases in the middle. CDR3 residues: CASSPGTGASYEQYF. CDR3 coding DNA: TGTGCCAGCTCACCAGGGACGGGAGCCTCCTACGAGCAGTACTTC.

This sequence joins TRBV4-3 and TRBJ1-5; D not certain. The CDR3 sequence is 16 residues long. Trimming shortened V by 0 bases and J by 4 bases, and 13 bases separated the two germline ends. Germline V gives CDR1 LGHNA, CDR2 YSLEER. The CDR3 reads CASSQEHVRDNQPQHF. The CDR3 DNA is TGCGCCAGCAGCCAAGAACACGTTCGGGATAATCAGCCCCAGCATTTT.

The rearrangement links TRBV4-1 to TRBJ2-1; 7 nucleotides match TRBD2. The CDR3 loop spans 14 amino acids. Germline lookup yields CDR1 MGHRA and CDR2 YSYEKL. V dropped 6 bases and J dropped 6; count of bases not matched to a gene: 8. CDR3 residues: CASSGAGDLNEQFF. The CDR3 DNA reads TGCGCCAGCAGTGGGGCGGGAGACCTCAATGAGCAGTTCTTC.